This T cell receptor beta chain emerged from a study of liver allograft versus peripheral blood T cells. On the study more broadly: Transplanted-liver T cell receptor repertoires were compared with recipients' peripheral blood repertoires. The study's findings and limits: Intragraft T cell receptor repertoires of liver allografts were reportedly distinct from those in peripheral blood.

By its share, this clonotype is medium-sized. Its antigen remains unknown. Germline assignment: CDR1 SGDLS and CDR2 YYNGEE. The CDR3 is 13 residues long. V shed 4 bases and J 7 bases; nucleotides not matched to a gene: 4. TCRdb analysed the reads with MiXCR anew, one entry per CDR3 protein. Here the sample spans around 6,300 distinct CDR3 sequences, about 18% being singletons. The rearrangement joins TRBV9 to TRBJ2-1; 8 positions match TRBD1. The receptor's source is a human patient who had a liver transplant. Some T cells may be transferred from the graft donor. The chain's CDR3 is CASSYRGMNEQFF. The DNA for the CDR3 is TGTGCCAGCAGCTACAGGGGGATGAATGAGCAGTTCTTC.